This is a list of T cell receptor beta chains from one sample in a study of tumor-infiltrating lymphocytes in primary liver carcinoma. TCRdb re-called the multiplex PCR reads through MiXCR, storing one row per CDR3 protein. The sample records about 200,000 distinct CDR3 sequences, 65% being singletons. The sequencing sample was made of peripheral blood. All receptors come from a woman aged 60-70 years with primary liver carcinoma and hepatitis B virus infection. CDR3s include the opening cysteine and the closing phenylalanine or tryptophan. D genes are given only for firm matches. Clone size is given for some rows only: seen once, a few or many times, or a class if the clone is expanded.

cdr3_nt: TGTGCCAGCAGTTTTCTGGGCTCCTACAATGAGCAGTTCTTC
cdr3_aa: CASSFLGSYNEQFF
v_call: TRBV12-3/TRBV12-4
cdr3_length: 14
d_call: NA
clone_size: NA
j_call: TRBJ2-1

cdr3_nt: TGTGCCAGTGGTAGGGGCCAGGGGGACTATAGCAATAAGCCCCAGCATTTT
cdr3_aa: CASGRGQGDYSNKPQHF
v_call: TRBV6-1
cdr3_length: 17
d_call: TRBD1
clone_size: NA
j_call: TRBJ1-5

cdr3_nt: TGTGCCAGCAGCCCCCGGACGGGGATGAACACTGAAGCTTTCTTT
cdr3_aa: CASSPRTGMNTEAFF
v_call: TRBV28
cdr3_length: 15
d_call: NA
clone_size: NA
j_call: TRBJ1-1

cdr3_nt: TGTGCCAGCAACCCGTTAGGCACCGGGTGCACAGATATGCAGTATTTT
cdr3_aa: CASNPLGTGCTDMQYF
v_call: TRBV11-2
cdr3_length: 16
d_call: NA
clone_size: NA
j_call: TRBJ2-3

cdr3_nt: TGTGCCATCAATGAGTCCCGCTTGCAAGCGGAACGAGGTACGCAGTATTTC
cdr3_aa: CAINESRLQAERGTQYF
v_call: TRBV10-3
cdr3_length: 17
d_call: NA
clone_size: NA
j_call: TRBJ2-3

cdr3_nt: TGTGCCAGCAGCCCCGGGCGGGGGCTGGATCAGCCCCAGCATTTT
cdr3_aa: CASSPGRGLDQPQHF
v_call: TRBV7-2
cdr3_length: 15
d_call: NA
clone_size: once
j_call: TRBJ1-5

cdr3_nt: TGTGCCAGCACCACAGGGTTACTCTCTGGGGCCAACGTCCTGACTTTC
cdr3_aa: CASTTGLLSGANVLTF
v_call: TRBV5-4
cdr3_length: 16
d_call: NA
clone_size: NA
j_call: TRBJ2-6

cdr3_nt: TGTGCCAGCAGTTTGAATAATTCACCCCTCCACTTT
cdr3_aa: CASSLNNSPLHF
v_call: TRBV12-3/TRBV12-4
cdr3_length: 12
d_call: NA
clone_size: NA
j_call: TRBJ1-6

cdr3_nt: TGTGCCAGCAGCCCTTCTGGGGGGGGGATAGATACGCAGTATTTT
cdr3_aa: CASSPSGGGIDTQYF
v_call: TRBV12-3/TRBV12-4
cdr3_length: 15
d_call: TRBD2
clone_size: many
j_call: TRBJ2-3

cdr3_nt: TGTGCCAGCAGCTCCCGACTGCATTCTGAAGCTTTCTTC
cdr3_aa: CASSSRLHSEAFF
v_call: TRBV7-9
cdr3_length: 13
d_call: NA
clone_size: NA
j_call: TRBJ1-1

cdr3_nt: TGCGCCAGCAGCCCCGGGACAGGGTACCCCTACGAGCAGTACTTC
cdr3_aa: CASSPGTGYPYEQYF
v_call: TRBV4-1
cdr3_length: 15
d_call: TRBD1
clone_size: many
j_call: TRBJ2-7

cdr3_nt: TGTGCCAGCAGCTTTTTGGGAGGGAACCTGAACACTGAAGCTTTCTTT
cdr3_aa: CASSFLGGNLNTEAFF
v_call: TRBV7-8
cdr3_length: 16
d_call: NA
clone_size: many
j_call: TRBJ1-1

cdr3_nt: TGTGCCAGCAGCGTACAGGGGGCGGATAGCTACACCTTC
cdr3_aa: CASSVQGADSYTF
v_call: TRBV6-1
cdr3_length: 13
d_call: TRBD1
clone_size: NA
j_call: TRBJ1-2

cdr3_nt: TGTGCCAGCAGCGCAGGGGGTCGCTCCTACGAGCAGTACTTC
cdr3_aa: CASSAGGRSYEQYF
v_call: TRBV6-1
cdr3_length: 14
d_call: TRBD1
clone_size: few
j_call: TRBJ2-7

cdr3_nt: TGTGCCAGCAGCCAAGACTGGACTAATGAAAAACTGTTTTTT
cdr3_aa: CASSQDWTNEKLFF
v_call: TRBV3-1
cdr3_length: 14
d_call: NA
clone_size: NA
j_call: TRBJ1-4

cdr3_nt: TGTGCCAGCAGCTTGAGGTATGCGAACAATGAGCGGCTCTTC
cdr3_aa: CASSLRYANNERLF
v_call: TRBV11-3
cdr3_length: 14
d_call: NA
clone_size: NA
j_call: TRBJ2-1

cdr3_nt: TGCGCCAGCAGCTCATCACCGGGGACCACAAACTACGAGCAGTACTTC
cdr3_aa: CASSSSPGTTNYEQYF
v_call: TRBV5-1
cdr3_length: 16
d_call: NA
clone_size: NA
j_call: TRBJ2-7